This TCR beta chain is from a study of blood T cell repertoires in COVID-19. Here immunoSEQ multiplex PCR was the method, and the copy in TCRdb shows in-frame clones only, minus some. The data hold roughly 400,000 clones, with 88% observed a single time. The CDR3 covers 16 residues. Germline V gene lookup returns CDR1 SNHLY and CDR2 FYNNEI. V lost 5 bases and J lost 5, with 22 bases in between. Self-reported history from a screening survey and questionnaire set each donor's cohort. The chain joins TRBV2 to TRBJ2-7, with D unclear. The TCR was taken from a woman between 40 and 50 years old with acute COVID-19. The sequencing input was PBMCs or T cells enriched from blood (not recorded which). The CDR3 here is CASSFLPQTVANEQYF. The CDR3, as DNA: TGTGCCAGCAGTTTTCTGCCTCAGACGGTAGCCAACGAGCAGTACTTC.